The sequence of this T cell receptor (beta chain) was determined in a study of cytomegalovirus exposure and HLA in healthy donors. Study summary: Around 89 million unique TCRs from HLA-typed donors made up an early data release. Caucasian-associated ancestry cluster membership applied to 75% to 85% of nearly 400 genotyped donors.

Donors had nominal health at sampling but likely had unrecorded immune exposures. The primer mix had 60 Vbeta and 13 Jbeta primers. Assay used: immunoSEQ multiplex PCR; TCRdb lists only in-frame clones, some missing. The sample lists approximately 150,000 clones, around 77% occurring once. V lost 2 bases and J lost 4, with 6 bases in between. The CDR3 sequence is 13 residues long. Germline-derived CDR1 and CDR2 are MNHEY and SVGAGI. Source material: PBMCs. This sequence joins TRBV6-5 and TRBJ2-1; D is possibly TRBD1 (5 bases). This receptor was taken from a man aged 60 to 69 in good health and CMV-seronegative. The CDR3 DNA reads as TGTGCCAGCAGTTACGACAGTTACAATGAGCAGTTCTTC. As protein: CASSYDSYNEQFF.